The entry that follows covers one T cell receptor beta chain sequence. Its cognate antigen is unknown. This sample was taken from a study of identical twins. General study findings and limits: Fewer insertions marked abundant cord blood beta clonotypes; young adult naive trended weakly, memory not at all.

TCRdb called the 5' RACE reads again in MiXCR, with one record for every CDR3 protein. The repertoire holds around 1.7 million distinct CDR3 sequences, with less than 35% as singletons. This CDR3 has 17 residues. Per germline, CDR1 SGDLS and CDR2 YYNGEE. Unmatched junction bases numbered 15, after V lost 4 bases and J lost 5 bases. This receptor was obtained from a newborn girl in good health. What was sequenced was cord blood. This chain uses TRBV9 with TRBJ2-7; 10 positions agree with TRBD2. The CDR3 loop reads CASSPLLSGLAFHEQYF. CDR3 nucleotide sequence: TGTGCCAGCAGCCCCCTCCTATCGGGACTAGCGTTCCACGAGCAGTACTTC.